These 25 T cell receptor beta chains originate from one sample sequenced in a study of T cells in Graves' hyperthyroidism and ophthalmopathy. The investigators amplified TCR beta CDR3 regions from RNA transcripts. Primed by the HTBI set, a first-round RT-PCR was run on the TCR CDR3. Each CDR3 protein is one row after TCRdb ran MiXCR on the multiplex PCR reads. The sample has approximately 720,000 distinct CDR3 sequences, roughly 20% seen once. Sequencing was carried out using blood. These receptors originate from a woman aged 50 to 65 with Graves' hyperthyroidism that later progressed to Graves' ophthalmopathy.

The V gene is TRBV6-9, the J gene TRBJ2-7; 7 bases are a match to TRBD1. This CDR3 contains 14 residues. Germline V lookup: CDR1 MNHGY, CDR2 SVAAGI. J was trimmed by 3 bases and V by 1 base; bases with no gene match: 3. This chain's CDR3 is CASSYLDRIYEQYF. The CDR3 DNA is TGTGCCAGCAGTTATTTGGACAGGATCTACGAGCAGTACTTC.

This clonotype came up many times. This chain uses TRBV4-1 with TRBJ2-7; D unresolved. Trimming shortened V by 5 bases and J by 0 bases, and 11 bases separated the two germline ends. The germline V gene encodes CDR1 MGHRA and CDR2 YSYEKL. The CDR3 runs to 14 residues. The DNA for the CDR3 is TGCGCCAGCAGCTTACCTGACGTCTCCTACGAGCAGTACTTC. It is translated as CASSLPDVSYEQYF.

This clonotype was counted at least ten times. This chain joins TRBV7-9 and TRBJ2-3; the D gene could be TRBD1 or TRBD2 (6 bases each). Per germline, CDR1 SEHNR and CDR2 FQNEAQ (reference sequence). V was pared by 4 bases and J by 2 bases, with 13 bases between. This CDR3 has 15 residues. CDR3 sequence (DNA): TGTGCCAGCAGCTCCCAGGAGGGGGTCACAGATACGCAGTATTTT. Protein: CASSSQEGVTDTQYF. The full variable domain, completed using reference TRBV7-9 and TRBJ2-3, is DTGVSQNPRHKITKRGQNVTFRCDPISEHNRLYWYRQTLGQGPEFLTYFQNEAQLEKSRLLSDRFSAERPKGSFSTLEIQRTEQGDSAMYLCASSSQEGVTDTQYFGPGTRLTVL.

This clonotype has at least ten counts. This chain uses TRBV18 with TRBJ1-1; no clear D gene. V lost 2 bases and J lost 3, with 7 bases in between. The germline CDR1 and CDR2 sequences are KGHSH and LQKENI. This CDR3 comprises 13 residues. CDR3 region: CASSPTADTEAFF. The CDR3 DNA reads TGTGCCAGCTCACCAACGGCGGACACTGAAGCTTTCTTT.

The chain is built from TRBV4-1 and TRBJ1-5; tentative D call: TRBD1 (5 bases). The V and J ends lost 4 bases and 6 bases respectively, with 16 bases between them. This CDR3 region has 15 residues. Germline assignment: CDR1 MGHRA and CDR2 YSYEKL. For the CDR3, the DNA is TGCGCCAGCAGCCCCGCGAGCAGGGTTGTTCAGCCCCAGCATTTT. Translated: CASSPASRVVQPQHF.

This rearrangement joins TRBV27 to TRBJ1-1, with 8 bases aligning to TRBD1. V shed 5 bases, J shed 4 bases, and the junction held 9 bases outside the gene matches. The CDR3 is 15 amino acids. Germline V gene data show CDR1 as MNHEY and CDR2 as SMNVEV (reference sequence). CDR3 coding DNA: TGTGCCAGCAGTATCGCACAGGGGGTGGGCACTGAAGCTTTCTTT. It encodes CASSIAQGVGTEAFF.

This clonotype was counted a few times. The chain uses TRBV6-5 and TRBJ1-4; the match to TRBD1 covers 8 bases. The CDR3 totals 16 residues. Germline CDR1 and CDR2: MNHEY and SVGAGI. Trimming removed 0 bases from V and 8 bases from J; junction bases left unmatched: 8. The CDR3 DNA follows: TGTGCCAGCAGTTACTCCCGCGGACAGGGAGGCGAAAAACTGTTTTTT. This codes for CASSYSRGQGGEKLFF.

The chain uses TRBV10-3 and TRBJ1-5, with D unresolved. Germline V CDR1 and CDR2: ENHRY, SYGVKD. The CDR3 totals 15 residues. Trimming removed 0 bases from V and 0 bases from J, with 6 bases in between. CDR3 amino acids: CAISESTYSNQPQHF. CDR3 in DNA: TGTGCCATCAGTGAGTCGACGTATAGCAATCAGCCCCAGCATTTT.

This clonotype has ten or more counts. The chain combines TRBV27 with TRBJ1-4; maybe TRBD1 (6 bases). This CDR3 region has 16 residues. Germline V gene lookup returns CDR1 MNHEY and CDR2 SMNVEV (reference sequence). V was cut by 6 bases and J by 2 bases, with 16 bases left in between. This CDR3 reads CASSTTGRGTNEKLFF. CDR3 DNA: TGTGCCAGCAGCACCACAGGGCGTGGGACTAATGAAAAACTGTTTTTT. Full variable domain (rest looked up from reference TRBV27 and TRBJ1-4): EAQVTQNPRYLITVTGKKLTVTCSQNMNHEYMSWYRQDPGLGLRQIYYSMNVEVTDKGDVPEGYKVSRKEKRNFPLILESPSPNQTSLYFCASSTTGRGTNEKLFFGSGTQLSVL.

This clonotype was counted at least ten times. The rearrangement links TRBV5-1 to TRBJ1-2; no clear D gene. Trimming pared 1 base from V and 4 bases from J, leaving 5 bases between. Germline assignment: CDR1 SGHRS and CDR2 YFSETQ. The CDR3 contains 12 residues. CDR3 in amino acids: CASSLFFYGYTF. In DNA, the CDR3 is TGCGCCAGCAGCTTGTTCTTCTATGGCTACACCTTC.

This chain links TRBV29-1 with TRBJ2-3, with D possibly TRBD1 on 6 matching bases. V was trimmed by 2 bases and J by 6 bases, leaving 12 bases between them. This CDR3 has 13 amino acids. CDR1 is SQVTM, CDR2 ANQGSEA, per germline. CDR3 amino acids: CSVEHRVADTQYF. The CDR3 DNA sequence: TGCAGCGTTGAACACAGGGTAGCCGATACGCAGTATTTT.

This clonotype was found many times. The rearrangement links TRBV12-5 to TRBJ2-7, with 7 bases that match TRBD2. The junction had 8 bases not matched to a gene; V was cut back by 6 bases and J by 6 bases. Per the germline V gene, CDR1 is LGHNT and CDR2 is FRNRAP. The length of the CDR3 is 13 residues. Written as DNA, the CDR3 is TGTGCTAGTGGCGCGGCGGGGGAAAGCGAGCAGTACTTC. The encoded protein is CASGAAGESEQYF.

The chain employs TRBV6-5 and TRBJ2-7; 8 bases agree with TRBD1. The ends lost 2 bases at V and 3 bases at J; junction bases unmatched: 6. This CDR3 contains 15 residues. Germline CDR1 and CDR2: MNHEY and SVGAGI. The CDR3 nucleotides are TGTGCCAGCAGTTACCAGGGGGCATTTGTCTACGAGCAGTACTTC. Translated, it gives CASSYQGAFVYEQYF.

This clonotype turned up a few times. V and J are TRBV5-6 and TRBJ1-6; possibly TRBD1 for D (5 bases). V was clipped by 2 bases and J by 14 bases, with 14 bases between them. The CDR3 consists of 13 residues. CDR1 is SGHDT and CDR2 is YYEEEE in the germline V gene. The CDR3 region is CASSLEDSGALHF. The DNA of the CDR3 is TGTGCCAGCAGCTTAGAAGACAGCGGGGCCCTCCACTTT.

This sequence joins TRBV19 and TRBJ1-5, with D unresolved. The CDR3 length is 15 residues. From germline, CDR1 is LNHDA and CDR2 SQIVND (reference sequence). With 1 base removed from V and 1 base from J, the gap between germline ends came to 8 bases. The CDR3 is CASSIGAQSNQPQHF. The CDR3 DNA is TGTGCCAGTAGTATAGGGGCGCAAAGCAATCAGCCCCAGCATTTT.

This clonotype has at least ten counts. J is TRBJ1-2 and V is TRBV2; TRBD1 agrees at 7 bases. This CDR3 spans 12 amino acids. V was pared by 6 bases and J by 8 bases, with 6 bases of the junction left unmatched. CDR1 SNHLY and CDR2 FYNNEI come from the germline V gene. Here the CDR3 DNA reads TGTGCCAGCAGGGAGGGGGCGCAGGGCTACACCTTC. Translation: CASREGAQGYTF.

The table lists this clonotype with many counts. This sequence joins TRBV7-9 and TRBJ1-1; D is unclear. This CDR3 comprises 17 residues. CDR1 and CDR2 (germline): SEHNR, FQNEAQ (reference sequence). V lost 2 bases and J lost 4, with 20 bases in between. CDR3 region: CASSLSTLLTLGTEAFF. The CDR3 coding sequence is TGTGCCAGCAGCTTATCCACCCTACTGACGTTAGGCACTGAAGCTTTCTTT.

The chain is built from TRBV19 and TRBJ2-2; 7 positions match TRBD1. Germline loops: CDR1 LNHDA, CDR2 SQIVND (reference sequence). The ends lost 6 bases at V and 7 bases at J; junction bases unmatched: 8. The CDR3 runs to 14 residues. CDR3 DNA: TGTGCCAGTAGAAAAACAGGGGCGGACGGGGAGCTGTTTTTT. Translated: CASRKTGADGELFF. Full variable domain (rest looked up from reference TRBV19 and TRBJ2-2): DGGITQSPKYLFRKEGQNVTLSCEQNLNHDAMYWYRQDPGQGLRLIYYSQIVNDFQKGDIAEGYSVSREKKESFPLTVTSAQKNPTAFYLCASRKTGADGELFFGEGSRLTVL.

This clonotype was seen only a few times. The chain couples TRBV20-1 to TRBJ1-4; D unclear. The CDR3 spans 11 residues. Germline lookup yields CDR1 DFQATT and CDR2 SNEGSKA (reference sequence). With 7 bases removed from V and 6 bases from J, the gap between germline ends came to 9 bases. The CDR3 sequence is CSVSTDEKLFF. The CDR3 coding sequence is TGCAGTGTCTCAACCGATGAAAAACTGTTTTTT.

The sample holds a few counts of this clonotype. The rearrangement links TRBV5-1 to TRBJ1-6; 9 bases are shared with TRBD1. Germline V CDR1 and CDR2: SGHRS, YFSETQ. J gave up 9 bases and V 4 bases, and 8 bases lay outside the gene matches. CDR3 length: 15 residues. The CDR3 nucleotides read TGCGCCAGCAGCCTTACCGGGACAGGGTTTTCACCCCTCCACTTT. It yields the protein CASSLTGTGFSPLHF.

The J gene is TRBJ2-7, the V gene TRBV27; TRBD1 aligns across 7 bases. The CDR3 totals 18 residues. With V trimmed by 3 bases and J by 7 bases, 21 bases remained unmatched. Looked up from germline, CDR1 is MNHEY and CDR2 is SMNVEV (reference sequence). The CDR3 loop reads CASSFRKRTGVIPTEQYF. The CDR3, as DNA: TGTGCCAGCAGTTTCCGAAAAAGGACAGGAGTGATCCCTACGGAGCAGTACTTC.

V usage is TRBV7-9 and J usage is TRBJ2-5; D is ambiguous. Trimming shortened V by 2 bases and J by 1 base, and 14 bases separated the two germline ends. This CDR3 region has 16 residues. CDR1 is SEHNR and CDR2 is FQNEAQ in the germline V gene (reference sequence). The CDR3 protein is CASSLYTYTAQETQYF. DNA for the CDR3: TGTGCCAGCAGCTTATACACTTATACGGCCCAAGAGACCCAGTACTTC.

This clonotype was detected only a few times. This chain joins TRBV29-1 and TRBJ2-1; TRBD2 aligns across 13 bases. V shed 7 bases and J 8 bases; nucleotides not matched to a gene: 8. CDR1 is SQVTM and CDR2 is ANQGSEA in the germline V gene. CDR3 length equals 14 residues. The CDR3 DNA reads TGCAGCGGTGTGACTAGCGGGGGGTTCGATGAGCAGTTCTTC. Amino acid sequence: CSGVTSGGFDEQFF.

Note on this clonotype: Germline is not matched at one junction end, which may reflect a read error. The chain employs TRBV4-1 and TRBJ2-3; D is uncertain. The CDR3 contains 18 residues. Germline V CDR1 and CDR2: MGHRA, YSYEKL. This CDR3 reads CASNQPYTILESTDTQYF. For the CDR3, the DNA is TGCGCCAGCAACCAACCGTACACGATTTTGGAGAGCACAGATACGCAGTATTTT.

This clonotype was detected only a few times. This chain joins TRBV3-1 and TRBJ2-5; D unclear. V was pared by 4 bases and J by 4 bases, with 10 bases between. The CDR3 runs 13 residues. Germline CDR1 is LGHDT and CDR2 is YNNKEL (reference sequence). CDR3 sequence reads: CASSLAEVETQYF. The CDR3 DNA sequence: TGTGCCAGCAGCCTAGCAGAAGTAGAGACCCAGTACTTC.